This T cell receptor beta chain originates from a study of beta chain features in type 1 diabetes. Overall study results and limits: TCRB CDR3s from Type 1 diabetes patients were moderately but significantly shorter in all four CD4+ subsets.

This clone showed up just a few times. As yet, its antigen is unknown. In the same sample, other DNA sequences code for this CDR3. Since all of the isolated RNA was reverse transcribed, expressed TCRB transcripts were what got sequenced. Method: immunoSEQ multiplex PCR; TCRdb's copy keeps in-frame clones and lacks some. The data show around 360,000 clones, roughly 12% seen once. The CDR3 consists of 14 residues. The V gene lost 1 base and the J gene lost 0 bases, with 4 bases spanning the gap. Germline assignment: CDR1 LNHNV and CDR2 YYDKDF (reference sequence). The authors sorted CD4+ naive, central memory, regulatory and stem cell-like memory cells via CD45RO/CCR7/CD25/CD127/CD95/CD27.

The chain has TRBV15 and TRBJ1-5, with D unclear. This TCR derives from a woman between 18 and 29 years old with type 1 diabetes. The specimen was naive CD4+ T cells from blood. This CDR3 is CATSRASSNQPQHF. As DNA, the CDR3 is TGTGCCACCAGCAGAGCCAGTAGCAATCAGCCCCAGCATTTT.